This TCR beta chain originates from a study of T cell repertoires in cytomegalovirus infection. Looking at the study overall: Shared public TCR beta signatures pointed to both CMV infection and a matching HLA type.

TCRdb called the reads again in MiXCR, with one record for every CDR3 protein. The profile shows nearly 650,000 distinct CDR3 sequences, around 24% of them singletons. General study points: The response measured ex vivo was dominated by TCR beta clonotypes (HLA-C-restricted and CMV-specific). Carriers of CMV and the relevant HLA type were discriminated by public TCR beta frequency.

The table lists this clonotype with a few counts. The antigen is unknown. The sequencing input was CD8+ T cells from PBMCs. This TCR came from a human donor in good health (CMV status not recorded). Some clones in this sample may be carry-over from other donors' samples.

This chain's CDR3 is CASLEAGGSPDTQYF. DNA for the CDR3: TGTGCCAGCCTGGAGGCGGGGGGGTCTCCAGATACGCAGTATTTT. This chain uses TRBV6-2 or TRBV6-3 with TRBJ2-3; 9 nucleotides line up with TRBD2. Germline assignment: CDR1 MNHEY and CDR2 SVGEGT. This CDR3 spans 15 amino acids. The junction had 10 bases not matched to a gene; V was cut back by 8 bases and J by 4 bases.